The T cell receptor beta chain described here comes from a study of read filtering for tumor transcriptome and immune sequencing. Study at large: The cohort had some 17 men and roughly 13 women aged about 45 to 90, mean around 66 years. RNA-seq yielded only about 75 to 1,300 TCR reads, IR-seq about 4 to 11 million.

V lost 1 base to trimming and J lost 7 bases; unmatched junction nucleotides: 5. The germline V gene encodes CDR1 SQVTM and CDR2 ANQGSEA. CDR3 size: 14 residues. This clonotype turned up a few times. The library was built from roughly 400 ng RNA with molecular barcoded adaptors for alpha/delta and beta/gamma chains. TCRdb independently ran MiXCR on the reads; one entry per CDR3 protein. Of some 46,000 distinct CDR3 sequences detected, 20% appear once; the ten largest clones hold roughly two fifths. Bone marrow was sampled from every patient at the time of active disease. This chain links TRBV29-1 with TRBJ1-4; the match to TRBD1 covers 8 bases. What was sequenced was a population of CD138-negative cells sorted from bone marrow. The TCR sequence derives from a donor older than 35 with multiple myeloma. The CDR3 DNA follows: TGCAGCGTTGAAGGTGGACAGGGAGCTGAAAAACTGTTTTTT. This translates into CSVEGGQGAEKLFF.